These 13 T cell receptor beta chains were all obtained from the same sample, sequenced in a study of identical twins. MiXCR, run by TCRdb on the 5' RACE reads, gives a single entry per CDR3 protein. The data show approximately 700,000 distinct CDR3 sequences, over 5% seen once. The sequencing input was naive T cells sorted from blood. The source is a man between 18 and 35 years old in good health.

In this sample, this clonotype turned up a few times. This chain connects TRBV7-9 to TRBJ2-7, with 11 bases lining up with TRBD2. J gave up 7 bases and V 11 bases, and 10 bases lay outside the gene matches. This CDR3 has 13 residues. Germline CDR1 reads SEHNR; CDR2 reads FQNEAQ (reference sequence). The CDR3 nucleotides are TGTGCCGTCCTACTAGCGGGAGCGGGTGAGCAGTACTTC. Its translation: CAVLLAGAGEQYF. Full variable domain (outside the CDR3, taken from reference TRBV7-9 and TRBJ2-7): DTGVSQNPRHKITKRGQNVTFRCDPISEHNRLYWYRQTLGQGPEFLTYFQNEAQLEKSRLLSDRFSAERPKGSFSTLEIQRTEQGDSAMYLCAVLLAGAGEQYFGPGTRLTVT.

This clonotype was counted only a few times. This chain uses TRBV25-1 with TRBJ2-1; a possible D gene is TRBD1 (6 bases). The CDR3 spans 15 residues. Germline values: CDR1 MGHDK, CDR2 SYGVNS. Trimming cost V 0 bases and J 8 bases, with 14 bases left between them. DNA for the CDR3: TGTGCCAGCAGTGAATATTTGAGGGGGATCGATGAGCAGTTCTTC. Encoded protein: CASSEYLRGIDEQFF.

This clonotype was seen many times. A junction end diverges from the germline sequence, so it may reflect a read error. The chain joins TRBV5-1 to TRBJ1-3, with D possibly TRBD1 on 6 matching bases. There are 15 residues in the CDR3. Germline V gene lookup returns CDR1 SGHRS and CDR2 YFSETQ. The CDR3 sequence is CASSPGQFSGNTIYF. Here the CDR3 DNA reads TGTGCCAGCAGCCCCGGACAGTTCTCTGGAAACACCATATATTTT.

The V gene is TRBV4-2, the J gene TRBJ2-3; 9 bases align to TRBD1. Per germline, CDR1 LGHNA and CDR2 YNFKEQ. The CDR3 is 17 amino acids. The trim removed 1 base at V and 0 bases at J, leaving 5 bases unmatched. CDR3 sequence reads: CASSQVEDRGSTDTQYF. The CDR3 DNA is TGTGCCAGCAGCCAAGTAGAGGACAGGGGCAGCACAGATACGCAGTATTTT.

This clonotype was seen ten or more times. The chain combines TRBV5-1 with TRBJ1-4; D possibly corresponds to TRBD1 (5 bases). Germline CDR1 is SGHRS and CDR2 is YFSETQ. This CDR3 contains 16 residues. Trimming removed 4 bases at V and 7 bases at J, with 20 bases between. CDR3 region: CASSRTRDVRGEKLFF. DNA of the CDR3: TGCGCCAGCAGCCGGACCAGGGATGTTAGGGGTGAAAAACTGTTTTTT.

CDR3 amino acids: CAWSVNGNTDTQYF. The DNA of the CDR3 is TGTGCCTGGAGTGTAAATGGAAACACAGATACGCAGTATTTT. V gene TRBV30 combines with J gene TRBJ2-3, with no clear D. The CDR3 loop spans 14 amino acids. Between the trimmed V and J ends, which lost 0 bases and 2 bases, there was a span of 9 bases. Germline assignment: CDR1 GTSNPN and CDR2 SVGIG (reference sequence). The whole variable domain, filled in from reference TRBV30 and TRBJ2-3, reads SQTIHQWPATLVQPVGSPLSLECTVEGTSNPNLYWYRQAAGRGLQLLFYSVGIGQISSEVPQNLSASRPQDRQFILSSKKLLLSDSGFYLCAWSVNGNTDTQYFGPGTRLTVL.

This clonotype came up many times. The chain employs TRBV20-1 and TRBJ2-1, with TRBD2 matching over 10 bases. V trimming: 2 bases; J trimming: 9 bases; junction bases outside the gene matches: 4. This CDR3 region has 13 residues. Germline V gives CDR1 DFQATT, CDR2 SNEGSKA (reference sequence). The CDR3 bases are TGCAGTGCTAGACTAGCGGGAGTGGGTGAGCAGTTCTTC. Translated, it gives CSARLAGVGEQFF.

The sample holds many counts of this clonotype. The chain joins TRBV2 to TRBJ2-2; D gene ambiguous. This CDR3 is built from 13 residues. Trimming pared 5 bases from V and 6 bases from J, leaving 10 bases between. Germline CDR1 SNHLY, CDR2 FYNNEI. The CDR3 protein is CASSLGSPGELFF. The CDR3 bases are TGTGCCAGCAGTCTTGGGTCCCCCGGGGAGCTGTTTTTT.

The genes are TRBV18 and TRBJ2-7; 8 bases agree with TRBD1. CDR1 and CDR2 (germline): KGHSH, LQKENI. V shed 2 bases, J shed 6 bases, and the junction held 6 bases outside the gene matches. This CDR3 is built from 14 residues. CDR3 sequence reads: CASSPGQGWGEQYF. The CDR3 nucleotides are TGTGCCAGCTCACCAGGACAGGGTTGGGGCGAGCAGTACTTC.

This clonotype was counted at least ten times. The chain recombines TRBV20-1 with TRBJ2-1; 7 nucleotides agree with TRBD2. CDR1 and CDR2 from the germline V gene are DFQATT and SNEGSKA (reference sequence). The CDR3 consists of 16 residues. The V segment lost 3 bases and the J segment 9 bases; nucleotides outside the gene matches: 17. The CDR3 loop is CSASSSAGALETEQFF. The DNA for the CDR3 is TGCAGTGCTAGTAGTTCGGCGGGAGCCCTTGAGACTGAGCAGTTCTTC.

This clonotype occurred many times. The chain carries TRBV12-3 or TRBV12-4 and TRBJ2-1, with D uncertain. Trimming pared 7 bases from V and 0 bases from J, leaving 7 bases between. This CDR3 comprises 13 residues. The CDR3, as DNA: TGTGCCAGCAAGAAAAGCTCCTACAATGAGCAGTTCTTC. Its protein product is CASKKSSYNEQFF.

Ten or more counts support this clonotype. DNA for the CDR3: TGTGCCAGCAGTTACTCGGGGGCCCGCGGTTCCTACAATGAGCAGTTCTTC. Translated, it gives CASSYSGARGSYNEQFF. V is TRBV6-5 and J is TRBJ2-1; TRBD1 might be the D (6 bases). Per the germline V gene, CDR1 is MNHEY and CDR2 is SVGAGI. The CDR3 has 17 residues. V was cut by 0 bases and J by 1 base, with 13 bases left in between.

This clonotype was seen repeatedly, ten times or more. The CDR3, as DNA: TGTGCCAGCAGCGTGGACAGGGCTCACACCATATATTTT. Its translation is CASSVDRAHTIYF. This chain joins TRBV5-6 and TRBJ1-3; 8 bases are a match to TRBD1. Per the germline V gene, CDR1 is SGHDT and CDR2 is YYEEEE. Losses at the gene ends were 4 bases for V and 8 bases for J; bases not matched to a gene: 5. This CDR3 is built from 13 residues.